The 10 T cell receptor beta chains listed next were all sequenced from one sample in a study of T cells after yellow fever vaccination. Each CDR3 protein is one row after TCRdb ran MiXCR on the 5' RACE reads. The table records 500,000 to 650,000 distinct CDR3 sequences, roughly 12% of them present only once. The material sequenced was PBMCs, taken on the day of the yellow fever booster vaccination. All receptors derive from a young man who received the YFV17D yellow fever vaccine.

J is TRBJ2-5 and V is TRBV19; 9 bases match TRBD1. This CDR3 has 15 residues. Trimming at V came to 5 bases and at J to 5 bases, leaving 9 bases not matched to a gene. Germline values: CDR1 LNHDA, CDR2 SQIVND (reference sequence). CDR3 sequence (DNA): TGTGCCAGTAGTCCCGGACAGGGGCTGGGGGAGACCCAGTACTTC. It is translated as CASSPGQGLGETQYF.

The V call is TRBV5-5, the J call TRBJ2-4, with 10 nucleotides matching TRBD2. The germline gives CDR1 SGHKS, CDR2 YYEKEE (reference sequence). V shed 0 bases and J 5 bases; nucleotides not matched to a gene: 2. The CDR3 runs to 15 residues. CDR3 coding DNA: TGTGCCAGCAGCTTGGAAGGACTAGCGGAAAACATTCAGTACTTC. Amino acid sequence: CASSLEGLAENIQYF.

The chain combines TRBV5-5 with TRBJ2-7; 8 positions match TRBD1. The CDR3 loop spans 15 amino acids. The V gene end was trimmed by 3 bases and the J gene end by 3 bases; junction bases not matched to a gene: 8. Germline V gene lookup returns CDR1 SGHKS and CDR2 YYEKEE (reference sequence). The chain's CDR3 is CASSSSWTGYYEQYF. The CDR3 DNA reads as TGTGCCAGCAGCTCCTCCTGGACAGGGTACTACGAGCAGTACTTC.

This chain uses TRBV12-3 or TRBV12-4 with TRBJ1-4, with a possible D match to TRBD1 (6 bases). The CDR3 sequence is 14 residues long. V gave up 5 bases and J gave up 8 bases, with 15 bases separating them. The CDR3: CASSPEGVKEKLFF. In DNA, the CDR3 is TGTGCCAGCAGTCCCGAGGGGGTAAAAGAAAAACTGTTTTTT.

This clonotype was recorded a few times. The chain joins TRBV7-2 to TRBJ2-3; a possible D gene is TRBD2 (5 bases). The V end lost 8 bases, the J end lost 3 bases, and 9 bases lay between the germline ends. The germline gives CDR1 SGHTA, CDR2 FQGNSA. The CDR3 contains 12 residues. In DNA, the CDR3 is TGTGCCAGCGGAACGGGAACAGATACGCAGTATTTT. Translation gives CASGTGTDTQYF.

This rearrangement joins TRBV28 to TRBJ2-3; no firm D call. The germline V gene encodes CDR1 MDHEN and CDR2 SYDVKM. Trimming cost V 5 bases and J 2 bases, with 14 bases left between them. The CDR3 sequence is 15 residues long. CDR3 in DNA: TGTGCCAGCAGTACGGACCTTCGATACACAGATACGCAGTATTTT. It yields the protein CASSTDLRYTDTQYF.

V is TRBV10-3 and J is TRBJ2-3; perhaps TRBD2 as D (6 bases). The CDR3 is 14 amino acids. The V gene's germline CDR1 is ENHRY and CDR2 SYGVKD. V was trimmed by 4 bases and J by 4 bases, leaving 12 bases between them. The CDR3 here is CAISVGREADTQYF. CDR3 nucleotides: TGTGCCATCAGTGTGGGTAGGGAGGCAGATACGCAGTATTTT.

Ten or more counts support this clonotype. The gene calls are TRBV12-3 or TRBV12-4 and TRBJ2-1; D not resolved. CDR3 size: 11 residues. V gave up 5 bases and J gave up 2 bases, with 1 base separating them. The CDR3 reads CASSTYNEQFF. The CDR3 DNA reads TGTGCCAGCAGTACCTACAATGAGCAGTTCTTC.

This clonotype was seen more than once but under ten times. The chain carries TRBV5-6 and TRBJ2-3; tentatively, D is TRBD2 (5 bases). From germline, CDR1 is SGHDT and CDR2 YYEEEE. The CDR3 loop spans 13 amino acids. V dropped 9 bases and J dropped 2 bases, with 13 bases sitting between them. CDR3 sequence (DNA): TGTGCCACCACCGCGGGTTACACAGATACGCAGTATTTT. Protein sequence: CATTAGYTDTQYF.

The rearrangement uses TRBV29-1 and TRBJ2-1; 7 positions match TRBD2. Germline CDR1 is SQVTM and CDR2 is ANQGSEA. This CDR3 is built from 14 residues. Germline trimming cut 8 bases from V and 3 bases from J; bases unmatched to any gene: 10. CDR3: CSTLASGDYNEQFF. CDR3 DNA sequence: TGCAGCACCTTGGCTAGCGGAGACTACAATGAGCAGTTCTTC.